This T cell receptor beta chain was captured by sequencing in a study of T cells in tuberculosis. This clone came up once. Profiling relied on immunoSEQ multiplex PCR, and the TCRdb table lists in-frame clones only, not all of them. This sample has approximately 28,000 clones; approximately 93% occur once, and the top ten carry roughly 5%. The germline V gene encodes CDR1 MNHNS and CDR2 SASEGT. V was pared by 4 bases and J by 9 bases, with 24 bases between. CDR3 size: 17 residues. The material sequenced was PBMCs. The TCR sequence derives from a donor between 10 and 29 years old with latent tuberculosis or without tuberculosis infection. V usage is TRBV6-1 and J usage is TRBJ1-4, with a tentative D call TRBD1 (5 bases). The DNA for the CDR3 is TGTGCCAGCAGTGTTTCATACGCGGGGGGACTATCAAAAAAACTGTTTTTT. It specifies CASSVSYAGGLSKKLFF.